This TCR beta chain was documented in a study of T cells expressing NK-cell markers (dated by TCRdb to 2020 to 2022). Looking at the study overall: Fewer than ten donors provided sorted CD3+CD56+NKG2C+, CD3+CD56+NKG2C- and CD3+CD56-NKG2C+ T-cell subsets, whose TCR beta-chain repertoires were profiled. The study sequenced eight donors, all healthy volunteers chosen at random: three men and five women. Of the eight sequenced donors, seven were found to be HCMV-seropositive and one was found to be HCMV-seronegative. The libraries were sequenced on Illumina HiSeq 2000/2500, MiSeq or NextSeq, producing 2 x 150 bp reads.

Concerning this clonotype: It lacks a known antigen.

The cysteine opens and the phenylalanine closes a CDR3 of 14 amino acids. The record lacks a DNA sequence. The CDR1 and CDR2 encoded by the germline V gene are SGHTA and FQGNSA. Sequencing instrument: Illumina HiSeq 2000. 5'RACE template switching, by which a universal primer site and unique molecular identifiers were added, was used to make TCR beta cDNA libraries. cDNA synthesis was primed from the TCR beta constant segment and was followed by two successive PCR amplification steps. The authors' pipeline ran thus. MIGEC was used to demultiplex reads and group the reads by UMI, and MiTCR was used to assemble and quantify clonotypes. To exclude erroneous sequences, only TCR cDNA sequences supported by at least two reads were retained. The tcR package was used for downstream repertoire analysis, and clonotypes were matched across fractions by CDR3 nucleotide sequence plus V segment. VDJmatch was used to annotate antigen specificity against VDJdb, with one amino acid substitution in CDR3 permitted. After TCRdb reprocessed the reads, each CDR3 protein sequence was kept as one row, without DNA. These V and J calls derive from TCRdb rather than the authors' analysis. This sample's records show 200,000 to 300,000 distinct CDR3 sequences. The ten largest account for roughly 4.2% of the sample.

A commercial ELISA kit detecting HCMV-specific IgG in serum was used to determine HCMV serostatus. Ficoll density gradient centrifugation was used to isolate peripheral blood mononuclear cells from blood. Study-wide findings and limitations: For 6 or 7 donors, the dominant CD3+CD56+NKG2C+ clonotypes were among the top 10 CD8+ clonotypes and accounted for about 1.0-8% of CD8+ T cells. It remained unclear whether the expanded NKG2C-expressing T cell clones were specific for HCMV antigens. Those dominant clonotypes were again the most abundant among CD3+CD56-NKG2C+ cells in four donors, at about 28.3-60.1%.

The chain is assembled from TRBV7-2 and TRBJ1-2; without DNA, the TCRdb call of TRBD1 cannot be checked. The origin of this receptor is a woman between 18 and 75 years old in good health. The specimen was blood T cells: a sorted CD56 or NKG2C T cell subset, CD4+ or CD8+ T cells, or bulk PBMC T cells (not recorded which). The CDR3 has the sequence CASSPWTVNYGYTF.